This T cell receptor (beta chain) was found in a study of PD-L1 blockade in urothelial cancer. Study in general: Samples came from 3 weeks, at the second dose, and 6 weeks into treatment.

The CDR3 loop spans 13 amino acids. Trimming removed 6 bases from V and 0 bases from J, with 7 bases in between. CDR1 and CDR2 (germline): LNHNV, YYDKDF (reference sequence). Time point specified: peripheral blood 6 weeks after treatment start. Every PCR was spiked with synthetic TCR analog templates. TCRdb's table, derived via immunoSEQ multiplex PCR, lists solely in-frame clones and lacks some. Seen here are some 41,000 clones, roughly 84% observed once, and the top ten hold over 2.5%. This chain connects TRBV15 to TRBJ2-3; no firm D call. The sequence was collected from a man between 65 and 79 years old with urothelial cancer. The specimen comprised PBMCs, sampled around atezolizumab (anti-PD-L1) treatment. The DNA for the CDR3 is TGTGCCACCAGTCAGATTAGCACAGATACGCAGTATTTT. Encoded protein: CATSQISTDTQYF.